Below are 6 T cell receptor beta chains sequenced from a single sample in a study. The bulk TCR libraries came from a modified SMART protocol. Each CDR3 protein is one row after TCRdb ran MiXCR on the 5' RACE reads. This table has around 150 distinct CDR3 sequences, 15% appearing once. The sequencing used gluten tetramer+ CD4+ T cells from blood, collected while untreated, on a gluten-free diet, or during gluten challenge (not recorded which). These receptors came from a male donor with celiac disease.

This clonotype counts as large. The chain has TRBV28 and TRBJ2-7; the D is unclear. The CDR3 totals 13 residues. Trimming left V 3 bases short and J 5 bases short, with 11 bases between. In germline, CDR1 is MDHEN, CDR2 SYDVKM. The CDR3 reads CASSFLQKHEQYF. The CDR3, as DNA: TGTGCCAGCAGTTTTCTCCAGAAGCACGAGCAGTACTTC.

This clonotype ranks as large. The chain is built from TRBV7-2 and TRBJ1-5, with TRBD1 as a possible D gene (6 bases). Trimming cost V 2 bases and J 4 bases, with 15 bases left between them. The CDR3 extends over 16 amino acids. Germline CDR1 is SGHTA and CDR2 is FQGNSA. Here the CDR3 reads CASSLSAGHGNQPQHF. CDR3 coding DNA: TGTGCCAGCAGCTTAAGTGCGGGACACGGAAATCAGCCCCAGCATTTT.

Within the sample, this clonotype is large (0.1 to 1%). The CDR3: CSGGLATLTDTQYF. The CDR3 DNA follows: TGCAGCGGGGGACTAGCAACCCTCACAGATACGCAGTATTTT. The chain uses TRBV29-1 and TRBJ2-3; TRBD2 matches 9 bases. After removal of 7 bases from V and 2 bases from J, the junction contained 7 bases not matched to a gene. The CDR3 extends over 14 amino acids. Germline V gives CDR1 SQVTM, CDR2 ANQGSEA.

This clonotype occurred a few times. The chain is built from TRBV10-2 and TRBJ2-2; D gene ambiguous. The V end was cut by 7 bases, the J end by 3 bases, with 12 bases between. This CDR3 has 14 amino acids. Germline lookup yields CDR1 WSHSY and CDR2 SAAADI. The CDR3: CASTSTFDTGELFF. The CDR3 DNA is TGCGCCAGCACCTCAACCTTCGACACCGGGGAGCTGTTTTTT.

By proportion, this clonotype is large (0.1 to 1%). This chain joins TRBV18 and TRBJ1-4; tentatively, D is TRBD1 (5 bases). CDR3 size: 14 residues. Trimming took off 3 bases at V and 8 bases at J, with 13 bases between the two ends. From germline, CDR1 is KGHSH and CDR2 LQKENI. CDR3 loop: CASSPGPGQEKLFF. DNA of the CDR3: TGTGCCAGCTCACCGGGCCCAGGACAAGAAAAACTGTTTTTT.

Judged by abundance, this clonotype is large. J is TRBJ2-7 and V is TRBV12-3 or TRBV12-4; no reliable D call. The CDR3 has 13 residues. Trimming pared 6 bases from V and 4 bases from J, leaving 13 bases between. CDR3 nucleotide sequence: TGTGCCAGCAGCTTCTCGACCGAATACGAGCAGTACTTC. Amino acids: CASSFSTEYEQYF.